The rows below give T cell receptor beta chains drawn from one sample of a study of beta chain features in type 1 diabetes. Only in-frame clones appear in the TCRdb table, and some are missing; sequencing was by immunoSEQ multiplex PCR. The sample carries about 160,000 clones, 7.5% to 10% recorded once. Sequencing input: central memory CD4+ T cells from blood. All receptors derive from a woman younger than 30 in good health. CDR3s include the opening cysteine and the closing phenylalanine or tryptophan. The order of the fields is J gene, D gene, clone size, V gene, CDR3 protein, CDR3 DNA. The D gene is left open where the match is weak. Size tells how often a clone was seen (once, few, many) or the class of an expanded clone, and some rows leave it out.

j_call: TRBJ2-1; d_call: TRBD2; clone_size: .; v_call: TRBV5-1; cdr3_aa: CASSLDLAGTNEQFF; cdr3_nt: TGCGCCAGCAGCTTGGATCTAGCGGGGACCAATGAGCAGTTCTTC
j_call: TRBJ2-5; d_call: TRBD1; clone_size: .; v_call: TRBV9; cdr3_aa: CASSPGTGGKKYF; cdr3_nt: TGTGCCAGCAGCCCCGGGACAGGGGGTAAGAAGTACTTC
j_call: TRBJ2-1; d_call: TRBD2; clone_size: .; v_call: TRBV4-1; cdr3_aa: CASSQELAGYNEQFF; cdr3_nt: TGCGCCAGCAGCCAAGAACTAGCGGGATACAATGAGCAGTTCTTC
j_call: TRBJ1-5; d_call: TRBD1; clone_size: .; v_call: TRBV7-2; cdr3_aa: CASSAGTGATQPQHF; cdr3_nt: TGTGCCAGCAGCGCCGGGACAGGGGCTACTCAGCCCCAGCATTTT
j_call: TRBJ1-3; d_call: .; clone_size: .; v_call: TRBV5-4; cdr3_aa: CASSHDGFSGNTIYF; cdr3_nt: TGTGCCAGCAGCCATGACGGGTTCTCTGGAAACACCATATATTTT
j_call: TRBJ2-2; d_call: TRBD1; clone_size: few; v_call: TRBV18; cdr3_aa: CASSPDRGPANTGELFF; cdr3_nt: TGTGCCAGCTCACCTGACAGGGGGCCCGCGAACACCGGGGAGCTGTTTTTT
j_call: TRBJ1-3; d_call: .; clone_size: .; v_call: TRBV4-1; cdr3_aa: CASSQDISVFSGNTIYF; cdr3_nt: TGCGCCAGCAGCCAAGATATTTCGGTCTTCTCTGGAAACACCATATATTTT
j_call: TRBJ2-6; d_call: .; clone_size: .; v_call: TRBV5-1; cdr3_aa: CASSLEGYPYDQSGANVLTF; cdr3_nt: TGCGCCAGCAGCTTGGAGGGGTACCCGTACGACCAGTCTGGGGCCAACGTCCTGACTTTC
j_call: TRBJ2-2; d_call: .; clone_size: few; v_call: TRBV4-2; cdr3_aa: CASSQVRGGELFF; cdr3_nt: TGTGCCAGCAGCCAAGTTCGGGGCGGGGAGCTGTTTTTT
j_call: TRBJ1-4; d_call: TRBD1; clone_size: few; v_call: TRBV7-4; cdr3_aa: CASSSRDRVNEKLFF; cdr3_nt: TGTGCCAGCAGTTCCCGGGACAGAGTTAATGAAAAACTGTTTTTT
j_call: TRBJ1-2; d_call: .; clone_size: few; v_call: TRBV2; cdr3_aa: CASSENGRLYGYTF; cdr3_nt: TGTGCCAGCAGTGAAAATGGCAGGCTCTATGGCTACACCTTC
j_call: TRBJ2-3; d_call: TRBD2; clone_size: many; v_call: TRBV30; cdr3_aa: CAWGLAGADTQYF; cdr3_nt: TGTGCCTGGGGACTAGCGGGGGCAGATACGCAGTATTTT
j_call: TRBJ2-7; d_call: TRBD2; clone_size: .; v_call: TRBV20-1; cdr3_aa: CSAAPAGREYF; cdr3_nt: TGCAGTGCGGCGCCCGCGGGGAGGGAGTACTTC
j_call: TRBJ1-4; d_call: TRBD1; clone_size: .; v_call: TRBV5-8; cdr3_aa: CASSPGQFWTNEKLFF; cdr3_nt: TGTGCCAGCAGCCCGGGACAGTTTTGGACTAATGAAAAACTGTTTTTT
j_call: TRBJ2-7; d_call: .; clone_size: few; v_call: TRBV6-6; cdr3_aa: CASSTVPYEQYF; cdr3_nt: TGTGCCAGCAGTACGGTGCCCTACGAGCAGTACTTC
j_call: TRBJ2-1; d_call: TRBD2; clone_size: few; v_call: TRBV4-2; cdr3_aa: CASSQAKREGRNEQFF; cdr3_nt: TGTGCCAGCAGCCAAGCCAAACGGGAGGGTCGGAATGAGCAGTTCTTC
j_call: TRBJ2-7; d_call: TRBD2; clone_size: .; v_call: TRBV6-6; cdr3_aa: CASSYSERGEQYF; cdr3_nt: TGTGCCAGCAGTTACTCGGAGCGGGGCGAGCAGTACTTC
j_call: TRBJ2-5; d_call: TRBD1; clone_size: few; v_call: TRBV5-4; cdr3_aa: CASSQGELGETQYF; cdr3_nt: TGTGCCAGCAGCCAGGGGGAATTGGGCGAGACCCAGTACTTC
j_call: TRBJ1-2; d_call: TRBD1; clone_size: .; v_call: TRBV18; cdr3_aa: CASSPFDREQNGYTF; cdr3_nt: TGTGCCAGCTCACCTTTTGACAGGGAGCAGAATGGCTACACCTTC
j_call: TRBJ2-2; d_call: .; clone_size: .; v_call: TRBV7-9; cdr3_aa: CVLHRGATGELFF; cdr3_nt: TGCGTCCTGCACCGGGGGGCGACCGGGGAGCTGTTTTTT
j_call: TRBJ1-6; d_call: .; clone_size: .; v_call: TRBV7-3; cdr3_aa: CASSQSGGDLHF; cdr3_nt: TGTGCCAGCAGCCAATCAGGTGGTGACCTCCACTTT
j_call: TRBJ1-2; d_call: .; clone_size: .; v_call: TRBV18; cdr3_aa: CASSPLSTGLGGYTF; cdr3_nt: TGTGCCAGCTCACCCCTCTCGACAGGTTTAGGGGGCTACACCTTC
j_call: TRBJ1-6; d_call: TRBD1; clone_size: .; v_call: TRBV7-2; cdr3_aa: CASSLGGQGSRSPLHF; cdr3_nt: TGTGCCAGCAGCTTAGGGGGACAGGGGTCGCGATCACCCCTCCACTTT
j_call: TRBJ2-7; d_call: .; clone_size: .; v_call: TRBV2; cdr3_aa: CASSVGQLYEQYF; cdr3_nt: TGTGCCAGCAGTGTGGGGCAGCTCTACGAGCAGTACTTC
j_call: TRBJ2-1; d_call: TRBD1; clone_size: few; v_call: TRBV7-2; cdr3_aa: CASRGQGGNNEQFF; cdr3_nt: TGTGCCAGCAGAGGACAGGGAGGAAACAATGAGCAGTTCTTC
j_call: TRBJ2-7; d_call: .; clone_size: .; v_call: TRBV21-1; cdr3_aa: CASARDREYEQYF; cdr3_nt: TGTGCCAGCGCTCGAGACAGGGAATACGAGCAGTACTTC
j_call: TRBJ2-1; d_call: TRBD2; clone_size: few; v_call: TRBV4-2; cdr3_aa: CASSQAAGTSDIYNEQFF; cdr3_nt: TGTGCCAGCAGCCAAGCCGCCGGGACTAGCGATATCTACAATGAGCAGTTCTTC
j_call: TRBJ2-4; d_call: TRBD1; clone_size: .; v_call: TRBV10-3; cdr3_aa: CAIREGGDGDIQYF; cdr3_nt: TGTGCCATCAGGGAAGGGGGCGACGGGGACATTCAGTACTTC
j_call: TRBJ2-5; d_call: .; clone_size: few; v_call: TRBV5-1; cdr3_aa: CASSSQGVMSETQYF; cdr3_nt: TGCGCCAGCAGCAGCCAAGGGGTAATGTCGGAGACCCAGTACTTC
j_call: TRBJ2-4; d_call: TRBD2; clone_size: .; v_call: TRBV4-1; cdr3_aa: CASSQEGSGVAKNIQYF; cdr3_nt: TGCGCCAGCAGCCAAGAAGGTAGCGGGGTGGCCAAAAACATTCAGTACTTC
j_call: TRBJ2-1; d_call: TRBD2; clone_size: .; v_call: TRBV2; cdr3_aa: CASTERRGTYNEQFF; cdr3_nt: TGTGCCAGCACCGAGAGGCGGGGGACCTACAATGAGCAGTTCTTC
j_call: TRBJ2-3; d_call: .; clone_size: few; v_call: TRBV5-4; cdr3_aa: CASSHGQSRVDTQYF; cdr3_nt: TGTGCCAGCAGCCACGGACAGTCCCGGGTGGATACGCAGTATTTT